Following are 32 T cell receptor beta chains from one sample sequenced in a study of spatial heterogeneity in lung cancer. A single record per CDR3 protein comes from TCRdb applying MiXCR to the 5' RACE reads. The table includes tens of thousands of distinct CDR3 sequences, approximately 12% detected once. Specified time point: sample taken at primary tumor resection. Unsorted samples of tumor, nontumor lung or frozen PBMC had their whole RNA sequenced. Sequenced here: PBMCs, sampled at surgery. These TCRs come from a male donor with early-stage non-small cell lung cancer.

This clonotype appeared a few times. The J gene is TRBJ1-5, the V gene TRBV6-5, with D unclear. Trimming removed 6 bases at V and 0 bases at J, with 9 bases between. From germline, CDR1 is MNHEY and CDR2 SVGAGI. This CDR3 has 14 residues. The CDR3 sequence: CASSPSFSNQPQHF. The DNA for the CDR3 is TGTGCCAGCAGCCCAAGCTTTAGCAATCAGCCCCAGCATTTT.

This clonotype was observed many times. The V and J genes are TRBV29-1 and TRBJ1-2; TRBD1 matches at 8 bases. V lost 3 bases to trimming and J lost 0 bases; unmatched junction nucleotides: 3. Germline V gene data show CDR1 as SQVTM and CDR2 as ANQGSEA. This CDR3 has 14 amino acids. The CDR3 nucleotides are TGCAGCGTTGATAGGACAGGGACTAACTATGGCTACACCTTC. Translating gives CSVDRTGTNYGYTF. Full variable domain (outside the CDR3, taken from reference TRBV29-1 and TRBJ1-2): SAVISQKPSRDICQRGTSLTIQCQVDSQVTMMFWYRQQPGQSLTLIATANQGSEATYESGFVIDKFPISRPNLTFSTLTVSNMSPEDSSIYLCSVDRTGTNYGYTFGSGTRLTVV.

With respect to this clonotype: This clone may be a read error of a much larger clone one base away. This rearrangement joins TRBV3-1 to TRBJ2-1; possibly TRBD2 for D (6 bases). The CDR3 spans 11 residues. Germline lookup yields CDR1 LGHDT and CDR2 YNNKEL (reference sequence). CDR3: CAGSQDGGLIF. Here the CDR3 DNA reads TGTGCCGGCAGCCAAGACGGGGGATTGATCTTC.

The genes are TRBV20-1 and TRBJ2-7; D gene unclear. Looked up from germline, CDR1 is DFQATT and CDR2 is SNEGSKA (reference sequence). The CDR3 is 13 residues long. V dropped 3 bases and J dropped 5 bases, with 14 bases sitting between them. In DNA, the CDR3 is TGCAGTGCTAGTCCAGTGGCAATCCACGAGCAGTACTTC. This encodes CSASPVAIHEQYF.

The sample holds one count of this clonotype. J is TRBJ2-5 and V is TRBV7-6, with 7 bases fitting TRBD1. Trimming removed 0 bases from V and 4 bases from J; junction bases left unmatched: 8. This CDR3 spans 16 amino acids. The germline V gene encodes CDR1 SGHVS and CDR2 FNYEAQ. As DNA, the CDR3 is TGTGCCAGCAGCTTAGCAGACAGGGAAGTGCTAGAGACCCAGTACTTC. It encodes CASSLADREVLETQYF.

The V and J genes are TRBV5-1 and TRBJ1-1; no firm D call. With 7 bases removed from V and 4 bases from J, the gap between germline ends came to 17 bases. The CDR3 is 14 amino acids. Per the germline V gene, CDR1 is SGHRS and CDR2 is YFSETQ. The CDR3 sequence is CASRTFPESTEAFF. In nucleotides, the CDR3 is TGCGCCAGCCGTACCTTCCCAGAGAGCACTGAAGCTTTCTTT.

This clonotype has a count of ten or more. The CDR3 is CASSGRDGDQETQYF. CDR3 DNA sequence: TGTGCCAGCAGCGGCCGGGACGGCGACCAAGAGACCCAGTACTTC. This chain joins TRBV6-2 or TRBV6-3 and TRBJ2-5, with D perhaps matching TRBD1 or TRBD2 (5 bases each). Trimming left V 6 bases short and J 0 bases short, with 14 bases between. The germline V gene encodes CDR1 MNHEY and CDR2 SVGEGT. CDR3 length: 15 amino acids.

The CDR3 protein is CASIRGGLVDGDTQYF. CDR3 nucleotides: TGTGCCAGCATCCGGGGAGGGCTAGTCGATGGGGATACGCAGTATTTT. The V and J genes are TRBV12-3 or TRBV12-4 and TRBJ2-3; 7 bases map to TRBD2. The CDR3 covers 16 residues. V lost 7 bases to trimming and J lost 6 bases; unmatched junction nucleotides: 16.

This clonotype was observed a few times. The rearrangement joins TRBV2 to TRBJ2-7; D tentatively fits TRBD1 or TRBD2 (5 bases each). V shed 10 bases and J shed 8 bases, with 18 bases lying between them. Germline V gene lookup returns CDR1 SNHLY and CDR2 FYNNEI. This CDR3 is built from 12 residues. The CDR3 bases are TGTGCCACCGGCGCCCTTCGGGGACAGCAGTACTTC. Translating gives CATGALRGQQYF. Together with reference TRBV2 and TRBJ2-7, the CDR3 gives the full variable domain: EPEVTQTPSHQVTQMGQEVILRCVPISNHLYFYWYRQILGQKVEFLVSFYNNEISEKSEIFDDQFSVERPDGSNFTLKIRSTKLEDSAMYFCATGALRGQQYFGPGTRLTVT.

This clonotype has just a few counts. V and J are TRBV19 and TRBJ2-7, with 11 bases identical to TRBD1. The CDR3 sequence is 13 residues long. In germline, CDR1 is LNHDA, CDR2 SQIVND (reference sequence). Unmatched junction bases numbered 3, after V lost 8 bases and J lost 3 bases. The CDR3 region has the DNA TGTGCCAGTGGACAGGGGGCGTACTACGAGCAGTACTTC. This sequence encodes CASGQGAYYEQYF.

This clonotype was detected only a few times. V usage is TRBV27 and J usage is TRBJ1-4; the D is unclear. Looked up from germline, CDR1 is MNHEY and CDR2 is SMNVEV (reference sequence). The V gene lost 3 bases and the J gene lost 1 base, with 9 bases spanning the gap. CDR3 length: 15 amino acids. Here the CDR3 reads CASSFSRITNEKLFF. In nucleotides, the CDR3 is TGTGCCAGCAGTTTCTCCCGGATAACTAATGAAAAACTGTTTTTT.

This clonotype appeared many times. This chain uses TRBV7-2 with TRBJ1-2; D is uncertain. Germline values: CDR1 SGHTA, CDR2 FQGNSA. The CDR3 is 15 amino acids. Trimming cost V 1 base and J 1 base, with 10 bases left between them. CDR3 DNA: TGTGCCAGCAGCTTAGTTCCGTTTAATAACTATGGCTACACCTTC. Its translation is CASSLVPFNNYGYTF.

This clonotype was detected many times. The J gene is TRBJ2-3, the V gene TRBV20-1; 9 nucleotides line up with TRBD2. V gave up 7 bases and J gave up 2 bases; unmatched junction bases: 7. The germline V gene has CDR1 DFQATT and CDR2 SNEGSKA (reference sequence). This CDR3 region has 14 residues. CDR3 nucleotides: TGCAGTGGAAGGAGCGGGGGGACCACAGATACGCAGTATTTT. This codes for CSGRSGGTTDTQYF.

The chain recombines TRBV7-2 with TRBJ2-2; 10 bases are shared with TRBD2. This CDR3 comprises 17 residues. The ends lost 1 base at V and 0 bases at J; junction bases unmatched: 2. The germline gives CDR1 SGHTA, CDR2 FQGNSA. CDR3 amino acids: CASSLGLAGANTGELFF. The CDR3 DNA is TGTGCCAGCAGCTTAGGGCTAGCGGGGGCGAACACCGGGGAGCTGTTTTTT.

The chain uses TRBV4-2 and TRBJ2-1; D is undetermined. V was shortened by 0 bases and J by 0 bases, with 12 bases between the two germline ends. The germline V gene has CDR1 LGHNA and CDR2 YNFKEQ. The CDR3 runs 17 residues. This CDR3 reads CASSQDSLATSYNEQFF. CDR3 nucleotide sequence: TGTGCCAGCAGCCAAGATTCATTGGCCACCTCCTACAATGAGCAGTTCTTC.

This clonotype was seen more than once but under ten times. This chain links TRBV9 with TRBJ2-2; no firm D call. This CDR3 is built from 14 residues. The germline V and J ends were trimmed by 0 bases and 0 bases, with 3 bases remaining between them. Looked up from germline, CDR1 is SGDLS and CDR2 is YYNGEE. The CDR3 protein is CASSVEANTGELFF. DNA for the CDR3: TGTGCCAGCAGCGTAGAAGCGAACACCGGGGAGCTGTTTTTT.

This clonotype was observed a handful of times. The rearrangement links TRBV27 to TRBJ2-1; D perhaps matches TRBD2 (5 bases). V was clipped by 5 bases and J by 4 bases, with 18 bases between them. Germline loops: CDR1 MNHEY, CDR2 SMNVEV (reference sequence). The CDR3 is made up of 16 amino acids. CDR3 amino acids: CASSPTWGERYNEQFF. The DNA of the CDR3 is TGTGCCAGCAGTCCTACGTGGGGAGAGCGTTACAATGAGCAGTTCTTC.

The J gene is TRBJ2-1, the V gene TRBV18; D is possibly TRBD1 or TRBD2 (6 bases each). V lost 6 bases to trimming and J lost 6 bases, with 15 bases between them. The CDR3 has 14 residues. Germline V gives CDR1 KGHSH, CDR2 LQKENI. CDR3 in amino acids: CASSPGRGPNEQFF. The CDR3 coding sequence is TGTGCCAGCTCTCCGGGACGGGGGCCCAATGAGCAGTTCTTC.

The table lists this clonotype with many counts. The chain uses TRBV12-3 or TRBV12-4 and TRBJ1-5; the match to TRBD1 covers 8 bases. The J segment lost 8 bases and the V segment lost 6 bases, leaving 6 bases of the junction unmatched. The CDR3 has 13 residues. CDR3 sequence reads: CASSTTGVKPQHF. The CDR3 DNA reads as TGTGCCAGCAGCACGACAGGGGTGAAGCCCCAGCATTTT.

This clonotype was counted at least ten times. The chain has TRBV4-1 and TRBJ2-2; 12 bases map to TRBD1. CDR1 and CDR2 from the germline V gene are MGHRA and YSYEKL. The CDR3 is 15 amino acids. With 4 bases clipped from V and 5 bases from J, the junction kept 2 bases outside the gene matches. As DNA, the CDR3 is TGCGCCAGCAGCCGGGGACAGGGGGCGACCGGGGAGCTGTTTTTT. Translating gives CASSRGQGATGELFF.

The genes are TRBV6-1 and TRBJ2-1; D gene ambiguous. V lost 2 bases, J lost 0 bases, and 8 bases lay in between. This CDR3 spans 15 amino acids. Looked up from germline, CDR1 is MNHNS and CDR2 is SASEGT. Written as DNA, the CDR3 is TGTGCCAGCAGTGAAACTTCCAGCTCCTACAATGAGCAGTTCTTC. Amino acid sequence: CASSETSSSYNEQFF.

This sequence joins TRBV28 and TRBJ1-2; D remains ambiguous. CDR1 and CDR2 (germline): MDHEN, SYDVKM. V was shortened by 10 bases and J by 1 base, with 13 bases between the two germline ends. The CDR3 spans 13 residues. CDR3 in DNA: TGTGCCAACAGCCAGATCCGTAACTATGGCTACACCTTC. Its translation is CANSQIRNYGYTF.

This clonotype has only a few counts. V gene TRBV3-1 combines with J gene TRBJ2-1; no firm D call. The CDR3 has 14 amino acids. Trimming pared 3 bases from V and 6 bases from J, leaving 12 bases between. Germline CDR1 reads LGHDT; CDR2 reads YNNKEL (reference sequence). The CDR3 loop is CASSHGGVGNEQFF. DNA of the CDR3: TGTGCCAGCAGCCACGGTGGGGTAGGCAATGAGCAGTTCTTC.

The chain carries TRBV5-1 and TRBJ2-5, with 7 bases lining up with TRBD2. V lost 4 bases, J lost 2 bases, and 8 bases stayed unmatched. The CDR3 extends over 15 amino acids. Germline V CDR1 and CDR2: SGHRS, YFSETQ. CDR3 sequence: CASSLGGRRQETQYF. The DNA for the CDR3 is TGCGCCAGCAGCCTGGGAGGGAGGAGGCAAGAGACCCAGTACTTC.

V gene TRBV3-1 combines with J gene TRBJ1-1, with D perhaps matching TRBD1 (6 bases). The CDR3 contains 12 residues. Per germline, CDR1 LGHDT and CDR2 YNNKEL (reference sequence). Trimming left V 7 bases short and J 5 bases short, with 11 bases between. As DNA, the CDR3 is TGTGCCAGCAAAGGGGGGGAGACTGAAGCTTTCTTT. Residues: CASKGGETEAFF.

In its sample, this clonotype was seen many times. V usage is TRBV5-1 and J usage is TRBJ2-7; D possibly corresponds to TRBD2 (5 bases). CDR3 length: 12 residues. Germline V gives CDR1 SGHRS, CDR2 YFSETQ. V lost 0 bases and J 7 bases, leaving 8 bases between the germline ends. The CDR3 loop is CASSLGPGEQYF. The CDR3 DNA follows: TGCGCCAGCAGCTTGGGTCCGGGAGAGCAGTACTTC.

This chain links TRBV12-3 or TRBV12-4 with TRBJ1-3; D not certain. The CDR3 is made up of 13 amino acids. The ends were cut back, 7 bases at V and 0 bases at J, with 7 bases in the middle. CDR3 nucleotides: TGTGCCAGCACCGCTAACTCTGGAAACACCATATATTTT. Protein product: CASTANSGNTIYF.

This clonotype came up many times. The rearrangement links TRBV20-1 to TRBJ2-7; D not certain. The CDR3 length is 11 residues. Germline V gene data show CDR1 as DFQATT and CDR2 as SNEGSKA (reference sequence). V dropped 1 base and J dropped 2 bases, with 3 bases sitting between them. The CDR3 sequence: CSARGPYEQYF. CDR3 sequence (DNA): TGCAGTGCTAGAGGCCCCTACGAGCAGTACTTC.

This clonotype appeared many times. The rearrangement joins TRBV20-1 to TRBJ2-3; 8 bases are shared with TRBD2. The CDR3 loop spans 12 amino acids. Germline V gene sequence: CDR1 DFQATT, CDR2 SNEGSKA (reference sequence). V lost 6 bases and J lost 6; bases outside the gene matches: 5. CDR3 nucleotides: TGCAGTGCGACGCCGGGAGGGGATACGCAGTATTTT. Amino acid sequence: CSATPGGDTQYF.

This clonotype was found many times. The V call is TRBV4-3, the J call TRBJ1-5; D remains unclear. Trimming removed 4 bases from V and 7 bases from J, with 11 bases in between. Germline V gives CDR1 LGHNA, CDR2 YSLEER. The CDR3 extends over 13 amino acids. CDR3 residues: CASSLGPDQPQHF. In DNA, the CDR3 is TGCGCCAGCAGCCTAGGTCCGGACCAGCCCCAGCATTTT.

The chain recombines TRBV28 with TRBJ1-2, with D maybe TRBD1 (6 bases). The CDR3 extends over 15 amino acids. CDR1 MDHEN and CDR2 SYDVKM come from the germline V gene. Trimming shortened V by 6 bases and J by 6 bases, and 20 bases separated the two germline ends. The CDR3 region is CASRLKYSGADGYTF. The CDR3 DNA reads as TGTGCCAGCAGGTTGAAATACTCAGGGGCGGATGGCTACACCTTC.

This clonotype was picked up a small number of times. This rearrangement joins TRBV14 to TRBJ1-6; D remains ambiguous. Germline CDR1 and CDR2: SGHDN and FVKESK. CDR3 size: 16 residues. V was cut by 1 base and J by 2 bases, with 9 bases left in between. CDR3 amino acids: CASSQVPQPYNSPLHF. Here the CDR3 DNA reads TGTGCCAGCAGCCAAGTCCCCCAACCCTATAATTCACCCCTCCACTTT.